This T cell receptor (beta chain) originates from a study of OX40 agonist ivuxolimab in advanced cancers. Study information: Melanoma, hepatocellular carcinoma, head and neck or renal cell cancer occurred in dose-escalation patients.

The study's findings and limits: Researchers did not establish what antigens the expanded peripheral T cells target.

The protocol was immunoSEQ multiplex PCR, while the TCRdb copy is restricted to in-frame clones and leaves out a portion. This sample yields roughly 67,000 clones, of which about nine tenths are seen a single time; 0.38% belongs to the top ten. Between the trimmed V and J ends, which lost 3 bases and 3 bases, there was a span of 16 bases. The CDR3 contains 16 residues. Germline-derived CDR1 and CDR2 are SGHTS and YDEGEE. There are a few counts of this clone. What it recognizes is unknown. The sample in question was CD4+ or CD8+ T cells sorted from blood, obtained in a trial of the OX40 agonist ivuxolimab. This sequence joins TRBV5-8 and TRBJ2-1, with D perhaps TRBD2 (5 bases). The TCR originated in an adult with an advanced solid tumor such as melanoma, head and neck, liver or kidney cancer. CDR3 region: CASSSSTSSGYNEQFF. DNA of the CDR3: TGTGCCAGCAGCTCCTCCACTAGTTCCGGCTACAATGAGCAGTTCTTC.